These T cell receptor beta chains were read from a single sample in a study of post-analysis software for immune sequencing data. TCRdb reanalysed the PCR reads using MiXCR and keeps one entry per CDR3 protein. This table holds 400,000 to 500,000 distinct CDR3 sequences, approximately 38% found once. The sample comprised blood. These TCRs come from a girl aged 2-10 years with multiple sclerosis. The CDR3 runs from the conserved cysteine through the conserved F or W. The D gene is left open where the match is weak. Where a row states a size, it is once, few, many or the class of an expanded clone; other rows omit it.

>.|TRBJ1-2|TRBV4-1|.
TGCGCCAGCAGCCAAGCTCCTGAGGGAAAAGCTAACTATGGCTACACCTTC
CASSQAPEGKANYGYTF
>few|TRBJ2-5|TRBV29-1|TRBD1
TGCAGCGGACAGGGGGAGACCCAGTACTTC
CSGQGETQYF
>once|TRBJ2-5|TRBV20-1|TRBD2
TGCAGTGCTAAAGGACTAGCGGGAGTGCCCTCTTTGGAGACCCAGTACTTC
CSAKGLAGVPSLETQYF
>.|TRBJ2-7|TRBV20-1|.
TGCAGTGCTAGAGATAGACTGGCGGGGACTCTCGAGCAGTACTTC
CSARDRLAGTLEQYF
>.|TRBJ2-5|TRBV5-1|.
TGCGCCAGCAGCTTGCTCGGGACGCAGACCCAGTACTTC
CASSLLGTQTQYF
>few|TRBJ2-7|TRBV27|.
TGTGCCAGCCGGGAAGATGCAGGGGTGATCTACGAGCAGTACTTC
CASREDAGVIYEQYF
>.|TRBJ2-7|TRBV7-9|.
TGTGCCAGCGGGAATAACAATGAGCAGTACTTC
CASGNNNEQYF
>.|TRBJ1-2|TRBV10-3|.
TGTGCCATCAGGGGAGGACGGGAGGGCTATGGCTACACCTTC
CAIRGGREGYGYTF
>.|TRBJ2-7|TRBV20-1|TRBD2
TGCAGTGCGGATGGTTTAGCGGGGACGGGCTACGAGCAGTACTTC
CSADGLAGTGYEQYF
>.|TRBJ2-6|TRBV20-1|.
TGCAGTGCTAGGGATCGCTCCGCCTCTGGGGCCAACGTCCTGACTTTC
CSARDRSASGANVLTF
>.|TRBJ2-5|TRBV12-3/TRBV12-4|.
TGTGCCAGCAGTGCCCCAGGGACACAGTACTTC
CASSAPGTQYF
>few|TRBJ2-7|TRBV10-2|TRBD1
TGCGCCAGCAGGCCGACAGGGTCTATCCTCGGGCAGTACTTC
CASRPTGSILGQYF
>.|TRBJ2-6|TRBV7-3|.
TGTGCCAGCAGCCACCGGGGGCTAGCTTCCTCTGGGGCCAACGTCCTGACTTTC
CASSHRGLASSGANVLTF
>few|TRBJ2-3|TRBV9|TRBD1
TGTGCCAGCAGCGCCGAGGGGGGGGGGACAGGGGAGACAGATACGCAGTATTTT
CASSAEGGGTGETDTQYF
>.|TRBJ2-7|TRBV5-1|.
TGCGCCAGCAGCATTTCAGATTCCTACGAGCAGTACTTC
CASSISDSYEQYF
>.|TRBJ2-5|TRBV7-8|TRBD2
TGTGCCAGCAGCTTAGCGGGACTAGCGGGGGTAACCCCACAAGAGACCCAGTACTTC
CASSLAGLAGVTPQETQYF
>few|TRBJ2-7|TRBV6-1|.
TGTGCCAGCAGCGGACGGATAGTGTACGAGCAGTACTTC
CASSGRIVYEQYF
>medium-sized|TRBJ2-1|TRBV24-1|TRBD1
TGTGCCACCAGTGATTTTAACAGGGGGCTCAATGAGCAGTTCTTC
CATSDFNRGLNEQFF
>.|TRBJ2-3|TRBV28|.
TGTGCCAGCAGTTTAAATAGGGTGGACAGCCCCACAGATACGCAGTATTTT
CASSLNRVDSPTDTQYF
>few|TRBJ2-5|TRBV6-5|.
TGTGCCAGCAGAGTGGACCGGGACGGGGAGACCCAGTACTTC
CASRVDRDGETQYF
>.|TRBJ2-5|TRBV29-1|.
TGCAGCGTTGCGTGCGAGACCCAGTACTTC
CSVACETQYF
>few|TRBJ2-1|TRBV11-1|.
TGTGCCAGCAGCCCCCGGATGGGAAACTCCTACAATGAGCAGTTCTTC
CASSPRMGNSYNEQFF
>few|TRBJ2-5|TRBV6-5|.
TGTGCCAGCAGTTATTCTCATCAGGGGGAGACCCAGTACTTC
CASSYSHQGETQYF
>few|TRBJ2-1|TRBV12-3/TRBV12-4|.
TGTGCCAGCAGTTTGTGGCAGGGCGGGTATTCGAGGGAGCAGTTCTTC
CASSLWQGGYSREQFF
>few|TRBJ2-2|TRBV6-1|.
TGTGCCAGCAGGCCCGCGGGGGCCTTATCCACGGGCACCGGGGAGCTGTTTTTT
CASRPAGALSTGTGELFF
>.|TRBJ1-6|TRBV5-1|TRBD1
TGCGCCAGCAGCCCGCACGACAGGGATAATAATTCACCCCTCCACTTT
CASSPHDRDNNSPLHF
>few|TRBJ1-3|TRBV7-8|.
TGTGCCAGCAGCTTAGCGCCTTTGGTGACAGAACTCTCTGGAAACACCATATATTTT
CASSLAPLVTELSGNTIYF
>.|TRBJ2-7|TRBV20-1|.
TGCAGTGCTAGACGGAGCTACTACGAGCAGTACTTC
CSARRSYYEQYF
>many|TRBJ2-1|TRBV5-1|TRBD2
TGTGCCAGCAGCTTATTAGCGGGGTCCTACAATGAGCAGTTCTTC
CASSLLAGSYNEQFF
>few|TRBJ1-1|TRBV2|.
TGTGCCAGCAGGGGGTGGGACACTGAAGCTTTCTTT
CASRGWDTEAFF
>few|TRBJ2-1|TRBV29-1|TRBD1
TGCAGCGGATTAGAGAGGACAGGGGAAGGTGACAATGAGCAGTTCTTC
CSGLERTGEGDNEQFF
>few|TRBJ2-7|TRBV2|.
TGTGCCAGCATCTGGGCGGCATCCTACGAGCAGTACTTC
CASIWAASYEQYF
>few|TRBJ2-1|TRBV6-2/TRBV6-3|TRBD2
TGTGCCAGCAGCTTTACCGGACTAGCGGGAAGGAAAACTGAGCAGTTCTTC
CASSFTGLAGRKTEQFF
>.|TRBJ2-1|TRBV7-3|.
TGTGCCAGCAGCTTAACGGCGGGTGAGCAGTTCTTC
CASSLTAGEQFF
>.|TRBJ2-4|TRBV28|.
TGTGCCAGCAGTCCCCCTGTAGGCAAAAACATTCAGTACTTC
CASSPPVGKNIQYF
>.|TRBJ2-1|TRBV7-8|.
TGTGCCAGCAGCCACTACGGGAGAACCAATGAGCAGTTCTTC
CASSHYGRTNEQFF
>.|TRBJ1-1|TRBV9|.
TGTGCCAGCAGCGCCTCCCCCCTCGGAAACACTGAAGCTTTCTTT
CASSASPLGNTEAFF
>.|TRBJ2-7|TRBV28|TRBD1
TGTGCCAGCAACACCGGGACAGGGTCTATGTACGAGCAGTACTTC
CASNTGTGSMYEQYF
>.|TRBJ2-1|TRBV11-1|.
TGTGCCAGCAGCCCGCGGCCCCTTGGGAATGAGCAGTTCTTC
CASSPRPLGNEQFF
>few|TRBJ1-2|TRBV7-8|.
TGTGCCAGCAGCCGGTCCCGCCCCGATGGCTACACCTTC
CASSRSRPDGYTF
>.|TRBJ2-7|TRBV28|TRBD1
TGTGCCAGCTCGTTAAACCGGGACAGGGATAGGTACGAGCAGTACTTC
CASSLNRDRDRYEQYF
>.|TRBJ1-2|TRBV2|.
TGTGCCAGCCGACAACTTGGCAATGACTATGGCTACACCTTC
CASRQLGNDYGYTF
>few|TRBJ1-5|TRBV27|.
TGTGCCACCCAGGGGCCCGATAGCAATCAGCCCCAGCATTTT
CATQGPDSNQPQHF
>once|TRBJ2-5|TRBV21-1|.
TGTGCCAGCAGCAAAGGCAGGGGGCTGGAAGAGACCCAGTACTTC
CASSKGRGLEETQYF
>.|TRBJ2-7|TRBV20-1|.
TGCAGTGCTAGGGGCCCCGGGCAGGCGACCTACGAGCAGTACTTC
CSARGPGQATYEQYF